Presented here are 27 T cell receptor beta chains from one specimen sequenced in a study of tumor-infiltrating lymphocytes in primary liver carcinoma. Synthesis of TCR beta cDNA was carried out from 450 to 500 ng total RNA with a constant-region primer. Three nested multiplex PCR rounds, a slightly modified ARM-PCR, produced the libraries for TCR beta. TRBV1-TRBV30 forward primers and a C-beta reverse primer were used in the first two PCR rounds, which each ran for 9 to 10 cycles. TCRdb analysed the multiplex PCR reads with MiXCR anew, one entry per CDR3 protein. The sample lists approximately 110,000 distinct CDR3 sequences; 64% were seen once. Joint extraction of RNA and DNA used about 17-31 mg of bulk tissue that was unsorted. The specimen was liver tumor tissue from sampling region 3. The subset denotes: tumor region T3, left-lateral pole. The receptors stem from a woman in her sixties with primary liver carcinoma and hepatitis B virus infection.

In this sample, this clonotype turned up a few times. V is TRBV5-1 and J is TRBJ2-5; D unresolved. The CDR3 runs to 14 residues. The germline V gene has CDR1 SGHRS and CDR2 YFSETQ. V lost 2 bases to trimming and J lost 4 bases, with 12 bases between them. The DNA of the CDR3 is TGCGCCAGCAGCTTTGGGTCCTCGGGAGAGACCCAGTACTTC. Translation gives CASSFGSSGETQYF.

Concerning this clonotype itself: Because it lacks the conserved phenylalanine or tryptophan at the end, this CDR3 is likely a read error. The rearrangement uses TRBV5-1 and TRBJ1-2, with 8 bases identical to TRBD1. V dropped 4 bases and J dropped 0; count of bases not matched to a gene: 11. The CDR3 spans 17 residues. The V gene's germline CDR1 is SGHRS and CDR2 YFSETQ. The CDR3 nucleotides read TGCGCCAGCAGCCCCTGGACAGGGCTAGCAGCTAACTATGGCTACACCCTC. Its translation is CASSPWTGLAANYGYTL.

This clonotype was seen a single time. This may be a read error, as it is one base from a much larger clone. This rearrangement joins TRBV5-4 to TRBJ1-2; possible D gene TRBD1, 5 bases. The length of the CDR3 is 14 residues. CDR1 and CDR2 (germline): SGHNT, YYREEE (reference sequence). The CDR3 DNA sequence: TGTCCCAGCAGCTCTCCCCAGGGTTACGATGGCTACACCTTC. This codes for CPSSSPQGYDGYTF.

Points on this clonotype: An end of the junction does not agree with germline; a read error may underlie this. The chain combines TRBV2 with TRBJ2-1, with D maybe TRBD2 (7 bases). This CDR3 is 16 amino acids long. Germline V CDR1 and CDR2: SNHLY, FYNNEI. The CDR3 loop is CASSEGGGRGYNEHFF. The CDR3 nucleotides are TGTGCCAGCAGTGAAGGGGGGGGCCGGGGTTACAATGAGCATTTCTTC.

The V call is TRBV6-5, the J call TRBJ2-1; D is uncertain. Germline CDR1 MNHEY, CDR2 SVGAGI. CDR3 length: 13 amino acids. Trimming took off 10 bases at V and 4 bases at J, with 14 bases between the two ends. Written as DNA, the CDR3 is TGTGCCAACAACCGAAGCGTGTACAATGAGCAGTTCTTC. The encoded protein is CANNRSVYNEQFF.

This clonotype was observed a few times. The CDR3 DNA reads as TGTGCCAGCAGCTTAATAGGTACTGGGGCCAACGTCCTGACTTTC. Protein sequence: CASSLIGTGANVLTF. J is TRBJ2-6 and V is TRBV7-3; unclear D gene. V lost 1 base to trimming and J lost 2 bases, with 6 bases between them. This CDR3 spans 15 amino acids. In germline, CDR1 is SGHTA, CDR2 FQGTGA.

As for this clonotype: At one boundary the junction diverges from the germline segment, which might be a read error. The V and J genes are TRBV5-4 and TRBJ2-7; D is unclear. Germline assignment: CDR1 SGHNT and CDR2 YYREEE (reference sequence). The CDR3 has 14 amino acids. Here the CDR3 DNA reads TGTGCCAGCAGCGCAGGACGGGTTCCCTACAAGCAGTACTTC. This gives the protein CASSAGRVPYKQYF.

Worth noting for this clonotype: One junction end disagrees with the germline gene, perhaps due to a read error. The chain links TRBV28 to TRBJ2-3, with no clear D. The CDR3 loop spans 12 amino acids. Germline values: CDR1 MDHEN, CDR2 SYDVKM. The CDR3 spells CAGSSNSDTQYF. In DNA form, the CDR3 reads TGTGCCGGCAGTTCAAATTCAGATACGCAGTATTTT. Based on the CDR3 plus reference TRBV28 and TRBJ2-3, the full variable domain is DVKVTQSSRYLVKRTGEKVFLECVQDMDHENMFWYRQDPGLGLRLIYFSYDVKMKEKGDIPEGYSVSREKKERFSLILESASTNQTSMYLCAGSSNSDTQYFGPGTRLTVL.

This clonotype has more than one count but fewer than ten. The germline gene is not matched at one end of the junction; a read error may be the cause. The chain uses TRBV11-2 and TRBJ1-2; 7 positions match TRBD1. Looked up from germline, CDR1 is SGHAT and CDR2 is FQNNGV. The CDR3 has 14 amino acids. The CDR3 nucleotides are TGCGCCAGCAGCGGGGACAGTGTCACCTATGGCTACACCTTC. Residues: CASSGDSVTYGYTF.

Comments on this clonotype: One end of the junction does not line up with germline, which may come from a read error. The gene calls are TRBV11-2 and TRBJ2-7; 9 bases align to TRBD1. From germline, CDR1 is SGHAT and CDR2 FQNNGV. This CDR3 contains 15 residues. The CDR3: CAGSPDRGASYGHYF. The CDR3 DNA reads TGTGCCGGCAGTCCCGACAGGGGGGCTTCCTACGGGCACTACTTC.

About this clonotype: Germline and junction disagree at one end, which may indicate a read error. The J gene is TRBJ2-1, the V gene TRBV11-2; no definite D call. This CDR3 spans 14 amino acids. Germline values: CDR1 SGHAT, CDR2 FQNNGV. CDR3 in DNA: TGTGCCAGCGGCTTAGTCCTAACTGGCAATGAGCAGTTCTTC. Translating gives CASGLVLTGNEQFF.

In this sample, this clonotype turned up many times. This chain connects TRBV29-1 to TRBJ1-4; no clear D gene. V was shortened by 5 bases and J by 0 bases, with 13 bases between the two germline ends. Per the germline V gene, CDR1 is SQVTM and CDR2 is ANQGSEA. The CDR3 has 15 residues. The CDR3 region has the DNA TGCAGCGTTCGCAAGGGCGGACCAACTAATGAAAAACTGTTTTTT. It specifies CSVRKGGPTNEKLFF.

This clonotype was seen once. The CDR3 does not end in the conserved phenylalanine or tryptophan, so this is likely a read error. The chain couples TRBV10-1 to TRBJ2-3, with TRBD2 identical over 7 bases. From germline, CDR1 is WNHNN and CDR2 SYGVQD (reference sequence). This CDR3 spans 17 amino acids. This CDR3 is CAGSEESAGALTNTQYL. In DNA form, the CDR3 reads TGCGCAGGCAGTGAAGAAAGTGCGGGAGCCCTCACGAATACGCAGTATTTA.

This clonotype has a count of ten or more. This sequence joins TRBV29-1 and TRBJ2-3; 7 bases line up with TRBD1. Per the germline V gene, CDR1 is SQVTM and CDR2 is ANQGSEA. J gave up 5 bases and V 0 bases, and 5 bases lay outside the gene matches. The CDR3 consists of 14 residues. CDR3 sequence reads: CSVEDPNRGDTQYF. The CDR3 region has the DNA TGCAGCGTTGAAGATCCCAACAGGGGAGATACGCAGTATTTT.

Points on this clonotype: This may arise from a read error, as a much more abundant clone is one base away. This chain connects TRBV12-3 or TRBV12-4 to TRBJ2-2; D is unclear. Deletions cut 0 bases from V and 9 bases from J, with 8 bases between. The CDR3 consists of 13 residues. The CDR3 DNA reads TGTGCCAGCAGTTTAGCCAGAGCCAGGGAGCTGTTTTTT. It is translated as CASSLARARELFF.

A word on this clonotype: The DNA is omitted, as the CDR3 cannot be located on it reliably, and the CDR3 follows TCRdb's listing. This chain joins TRBV6-1 and TRBJ2-4; whether TRBD1, the table's D call, matches the DNA was not checked. A total of 16 residues make up the CDR3, ends included. Germline V CDR1 and CDR2: MNHNS, SASEGT. The CDR3: CASSEWARGIQNIPYF.

As for this clonotype: One base away lies a much larger clone, so this may be a sequencing read error. Given the absence of the conserved phenylalanine or tryptophan at the CDR3 end, a read error is likely. The chain carries TRBV28 and TRBJ2-1, with D possibly TRBD2 on 5 matching bases. Germline V gene data show CDR1 as MDHEN and CDR2 as SYDVKM. This CDR3 region has 16 residues. V was cut by 5 bases and J by 8 bases, with 22 bases left in between. The CDR3, as DNA: TGTGCCAGCAGTGGAAGGACTCCCGGTGACGGGGATGAGCAGTTCGTC. Protein product: CASSGRTPGDGDEQFV.

The table lists this clonotype with many counts. V gene TRBV11-2 combines with J gene TRBJ2-1; 10 nucleotides match TRBD2. V lost 4 bases to trimming and J lost 5 bases; unmatched junction nucleotides: 8. The CDR3 is made up of 16 amino acids. Germline V lookup: CDR1 SGHAT, CDR2 FQNNGV. The CDR3 sequence: CASSYTSGKVNNEQFF. The CDR3 DNA sequence: TGTGCCAGCAGCTATACTAGCGGGAAAGTCAACAATGAGCAGTTCTTC.

In this sample, this clonotype turned up once. V gene TRBV6-2 or TRBV6-3 combines with J gene TRBJ2-7; TRBD2 matches at 11 bases. Germline lookup yields CDR1 MNHEY and CDR2 SVGEGT. Trimming removed 7 bases from V and 8 bases from J; junction bases left unmatched: 13. CDR3 size: 15 residues. CDR3 in amino acids: CASIKASGRSYKQYF. The CDR3 DNA reads TGTGCCAGCATTAAGGCTAGCGGGAGGTCGTACAAGCAGTACTTC.

A note on this clonotype: A much bigger clone sits one base away, suggesting this may be a read error. The gene calls are TRBV12-3 or TRBV12-4 and TRBJ2-2; D not certain. The CDR3 loop spans 15 amino acids. V was cut by 5 bases and J by 4 bases, with 14 bases left in between. The CDR3: CASSIRAKVTGELFF. DNA for the CDR3: TGTGCCAGCAGTATCCGGGCCAAAGTCACCGGGGAGCTGTTTTTT.

This clonotype occurred many times. The rearrangement joins TRBV6-1 to TRBJ2-3; TRBD2 might be the D (5 bases). The CDR3 totals 15 residues. Germline CDR1 MNHNS, CDR2 SASEGT. V gave up 0 bases and J gave up 0 bases, with 7 bases separating them. The CDR3 coding sequence is TGTGCCAGCAGTGAAGCGCGCGGGAGCACAGATACGCAGTATTTT. It encodes CASSEARGSTDTQYF.

For the CDR3, the DNA is TGTGCCAGCTCGCGGGGACAGGGCCTAAGCACAGATACGCAGTATTTT. Translating it yields CASSRGQGLSTDTQYF. This chain uses TRBV18 with TRBJ2-3; 9 bases are shared with TRBD1. In germline, CDR1 is KGHSH, CDR2 LQKENI. There are 16 residues in the CDR3. V lost 6 bases to trimming and J lost 0 bases; unmatched junction nucleotides: 7.

This clonotype has ten or more counts. The chain employs TRBV24-1 and TRBJ2-4; no firm D call. The germline V gene has CDR1 KGHDR and CDR2 SFDVKD. V was pared by 2 bases and J by 0 bases, with 7 bases between. This CDR3 is 15 amino acids long. The CDR3 spells CATSDSQIAKNIQYF. CDR3 nucleotides: TGTGCCACCAGTGATTCACAGATAGCCAAAAACATTCAGTACTTC.

This clonotype was seen more than once but under ten times. A much larger clone differs by one base, so this may be a read error. This is likely a read error, given that the CDR3 carries no conserved phenylalanine or tryptophan at its end. V gene TRBV7-9 combines with J gene TRBJ1-5, with D perhaps matching TRBD1 (5 bases). The V and J ends lost 2 bases and 8 bases respectively, with 7 bases between them. The CDR3 covers 12 residues. The germline CDR1 and CDR2 sequences are SEHNR and FQNEAQ (reference sequence). CDR3 loop: CASSLLGEPQHL. CDR3 nucleotides: TGTGCCAGCAGCTTATTGGGGGAGCCCCAGCATCTT.

As concerns this clonotype: The junction shows a germline mismatch at one end, possibly a read error. The rearrangement links TRBV11-2 to TRBJ2-1; TRBD1 agrees at 11 bases. Germline V gene data show CDR1 as SGHAT and CDR2 as FQNNGV. The CDR3 covers 15 residues. CDR3 sequence reads: CASTPRTGGYNEQFF. In DNA, the CDR3 is TGTGCCAGTACACCGAGGACAGGGGGCTACAATGAACAGTTCTTC.

The rearrangement joins TRBV28 to TRBJ2-1; D tentatively reads TRBD1 or TRBD2 (5 bases each). The CDR3 totals 11 residues. Germline values: CDR1 MDHEN, CDR2 SYDVKM. V was cut by 6 bases and J by 10 bases, with 10 bases left in between. The CDR3: CASSRGREQFF. CDR3 sequence (DNA): TGTGCCAGCAGCCGGGGACGGGAGCAGTTCTTC.

J is TRBJ2-1 and V is TRBV11-3; 9 nucleotides line up with TRBD1. Per germline, CDR1 SGHNT and CDR2 YENEEA. V gave up 5 bases and J gave up 5 bases; unmatched junction bases: 10. This CDR3 comprises 16 residues. DNA for the CDR3: TGTGCCAGCAGCCCCCAGTCGGGACAGGGAAACAATGAGCAGTTCTTC. Residues: CASSPQSGQGNNEQFF. Looking up the rest from reference TRBV11-3 and TRBJ2-1 gives the full variable domain: EAGVVQSPRYKIIEKKQPVAFWCNPISGHNTLYWYLQNLGQGPELLIRYENEEAVDDSQLPKDRFSAERLKGVDSTLKIQPAELGDSAVYLCASSPQSGQGNNEQFFGPGTRLTVL.